Below, 27 T cell receptor beta chains from the same sample are listed, as sequenced in a study of identical twins listed by TCRdb under 2016. Library construction relied on 5' RACE. The instrument given in TCRdb is Illumina HiSeq 2000. TCRdb trimmed the raw reads at Q25, called clones with MiXCR and kept productive beta chains. CDR3 protein sequences are deduplicated, and each keeps its most common genes and DNA. The sample table holds 750,000 to 950,000 distinct CDR3 sequences, of which approximately 13% were seen once. The top ten clonotypes cover 1.5% to 2% of the sample. The data were also submitted as part of a second study, on yellow fever vaccine responses in identical twins.

The specimen was PBMCs. The source of these receptors is a woman aged 18-35 years in good health.

The chain recombines TRBV3-1 with TRBJ2-1; D remains unclear. The CDR3 is 13 amino acids. The V gene lost 1 base and the J gene lost 10 bases, with 11 bases spanning the gap. Germline V gene lookup returns CDR1 LGHDT and CDR2 YNNKEL (reference sequence). The CDR3 DNA reads TGTGCCAGCAGCCAAGCCCCCACGGGCGAGCAGTTCTTC. Translation gives CASSQAPTGEQFF.

This clonotype was found a few times. The J gene is TRBJ2-4, the V gene TRBV7-3; TRBD2 aligns across 8 bases. The CDR3 contains 17 residues. V lost 1 base and J lost 3; bases outside the gene matches: 8. In germline, CDR1 is SGHTA, CDR2 FQGTGA. This CDR3 is CASSLNPSGSDKNIQYF. DNA for the CDR3: TGTGCCAGCAGCTTAAATCCGAGCGGGAGTGACAAAAACATTCAGTACTTC.

This clonotype came up a few times. This sequence joins TRBV15 and TRBJ1-1, with D possibly TRBD1 on 5 matching bases. V was shortened by 0 bases and J by 4 bases, with 12 bases between the two germline ends. The length of the CDR3 is 15 residues. Germline values: CDR1 LNHNV, CDR2 YYDKDF (reference sequence). The CDR3 here is CATSRDDSRGTEAFF. The CDR3 DNA is TGTGCCACCAGCAGAGATGACAGCCGAGGCACTGAAGCTTTCTTT.

In its sample, this clonotype was seen a few times. The chain couples TRBV12-3 or TRBV12-4 to TRBJ1-1, with D unresolved. The CDR3 consists of 18 residues. V lost 1 base and J 2 bases, leaving 20 bases between the germline ends. Here the CDR3 DNA reads TGTGCCAGCAGTTTAGAAGGATTATGGAAGGCTTCAAACACTGAAGCTTTCTTT. This sequence encodes CASSLEGLWKASNTEAFF.

This clonotype was observed many times. The genes are TRBV29-1 and TRBJ2-1; TRBD2 might be the D (6 bases). Germline V gene lookup returns CDR1 SQVTM and CDR2 ANQGSEA. V was trimmed by 4 bases and J by 7 bases, leaving 20 bases between them. This CDR3 spans 15 amino acids. This chain's CDR3 is CSVVQLRGWGNEQFF. The DNA for the CDR3 is TGCAGCGTTGTTCAGCTCCGGGGGTGGGGGAATGAGCAGTTCTTC.

The rearrangement joins TRBV20-1 to TRBJ1-1, with 7 nucleotides matching TRBD1. Per germline, CDR1 DFQATT and CDR2 SNEGSKA (reference sequence). With V trimmed by 6 bases and J by 0 bases, 10 bases remained unmatched. The CDR3 has 15 amino acids. CDR3 in DNA: TGCAGTGCAGCGACAGGGAGCACCATGAACACTGAAGCTTTCTTT. Its protein is CSAATGSTMNTEAFF.

The rearrangement links TRBV3-1 to TRBJ2-1; possibly TRBD1 or TRBD2 for D (5 bases each). Germline V CDR1 and CDR2: LGHDT, YNNKEL (reference sequence). The CDR3 length is 17 residues. V dropped 4 bases and J dropped 3 bases, with 19 bases sitting between them. The CDR3 coding sequence is TGTGCCAGCAGCCTCAAGGGGCGAGGGACCCTCTACAATGAGCAGTTCTTC. It codes for CASSLKGRGTLYNEQFF.

A few counts support this clonotype. The chain is built from TRBV7-6 and TRBJ2-7; weak D call: TRBD1 (6 bases). Germline V lookup: CDR1 SGHVS, CDR2 FNYEAQ. The V end was cut by 5 bases, the J end by 5 bases, with 13 bases between. This CDR3 comprises 13 residues. The CDR3 sequence: CASSPDRRNEQYF. The CDR3 region has the DNA TGTGCCAGCAGCCCCGACAGGCGCAACGAGCAGTACTTC.

In its sample, this clonotype was seen a few times. The V call is TRBV14, the J call TRBJ2-1; TRBD2 aligns across 11 bases. There are 13 residues in the CDR3. V was clipped by 1 base and J by 15 bases; unmatched bases: 5. Germline V lookup: CDR1 SGHDN, CDR2 FVKESK. The CDR3 reads CASSQGGTSGPFF. CDR3 sequence (DNA): TGTGCCAGCAGCCAAGGGGGGACTAGCGGCCCGTTCTTC.

This chain connects TRBV13 to TRBJ1-4; 7 bases map to TRBD1. Germline V CDR1 and CDR2: PRHDT, FYEKMQ (reference sequence). Germline trimming cut 4 bases from V and 5 bases from J; bases unmatched to any gene: 10. The CDR3 contains 16 residues. As DNA, the CDR3 is TGTGCCAGCAGCTCCTTGCAGGGGGTCGAGAATGAAAAACTGTTTTTT. Residues: CASSSLQGVENEKLFF.

This clonotype was recorded a few times. The chain carries TRBV7-9 and TRBJ2-1; D gene unclear. This CDR3 is built from 13 residues. Trimming pared 2 bases from V and 7 bases from J, leaving 9 bases between. CDR1 SEHNR and CDR2 FQNEAQ come from the germline V gene (reference sequence). The CDR3 DNA is TGTGCCAGCAGCTTATTTCACGCAAATGAGCAGTTCTTC. Its translation: CASSLFHANEQFF.

This clonotype has just a few counts. J is TRBJ1-6 and V is TRBV27, with D possibly matching TRBD1 (5 bases). The germline gives CDR1 MNHEY, CDR2 SMNVEV (reference sequence). Trimming left V 0 bases short and J 8 bases short, with 11 bases between. The length of the CDR3 is 15 residues. CDR3 nucleotide sequence: TGTGCCAGCAGTTTATCGGCGCTGGGGGATTCACCCCTCCACTTT. It codes for CASSLSALGDSPLHF.

This clonotype was picked up many times. The chain uses TRBV12-3 or TRBV12-4 and TRBJ2-7; D might be TRBD2 (5 bases). Deletions cut 6 bases from V and 2 bases from J, with 17 bases between. This CDR3 is built from 15 residues. CDR3 nucleotide sequence: TGTGCCAGCAGCTTCTCCGGGGTAAGAGCCTACGAGCAGTACTTC. It encodes CASSFSGVRAYEQYF.

This clonotype has only a few counts. This chain uses TRBV2 with TRBJ2-1; D might be TRBD2 (5 bases). With 7 bases removed from V and 5 bases from J, the gap between germline ends came to 12 bases. The CDR3 totals 13 residues. Germline CDR1 is SNHLY and CDR2 is FYNNEI. The DNA of the CDR3 is TGTGCCAGCAAATGGGCTAGCAACAATGAGCAGTTCTTC. It translates to CASKWASNNEQFF.

A few counts support this clonotype. The J gene is TRBJ2-1, the V gene TRBV24-1, with D maybe TRBD1 (6 bases). CDR3 size: 14 residues. The V and J ends lost 3 bases and 2 bases respectively, with 7 bases between them. The germline V gene encodes CDR1 KGHDR and CDR2 SFDVKD. The CDR3 loop is CATSDKGAYNEQFF. In DNA form, the CDR3 reads TGTGCCACCAGTGATAAGGGGGCCTACAATGAGCAGTTCTTC.

This clonotype has more than one count but fewer than ten. The chain links TRBV2 to TRBJ2-3; possible D gene TRBD2, 5 bases. CDR3 size: 17 residues. Trimming cost V 1 base and J 0 bases, with 14 bases left between them. Germline V gives CDR1 SNHLY, CDR2 FYNNEI. The CDR3 DNA follows: TGTGCCAGCAGTGAAGAGGCAAAGCGGAGAAGCACAGATACGCAGTATTTT. This translates into CASSEEAKRRSTDTQYF.

This clonotype was observed a handful of times. The J gene is TRBJ1-4, the V gene TRBV29-1; D call uncertain. CDR3 length: 11 residues. V was shortened by 5 bases and J by 3 bases, with 4 bases between the two germline ends. In germline, CDR1 is SQVTM, CDR2 ANQGSEA. This CDR3 is CSVLANEKLFF. Written as DNA, the CDR3 is TGCAGCGTTCTAGCTAATGAAAAACTGTTTTTT.

The V and J genes are TRBV20-1 and TRBJ1-5, with 9 bases fitting TRBD1. The V gene's germline CDR1 is DFQATT and CDR2 SNEGSKA (reference sequence). With V trimmed by 1 base and J by 5 bases, 6 bases remained unmatched. The CDR3 contains 15 residues. The CDR3 loop reads CSARAGTGRDQPQHF. CDR3 coding DNA: TGCAGTGCTAGAGCCGGGACAGGGAGGGATCAGCCCCAGCATTTT.

The chain links TRBV5-1 to TRBJ2-1; D unclear. CDR3 size: 14 residues. The V gene's germline CDR1 is SGHRS and CDR2 YFSETQ. V shed 0 bases and J shed 5 bases, with 9 bases lying between them. The CDR3 region is CASSLADLHNEQFF. The CDR3 DNA reads TGCGCCAGCAGCTTGGCCGACCTGCACAATGAGCAGTTCTTC.

This clonotype appeared a few times. The chain is built from TRBV12-3 or TRBV12-4 and TRBJ1-2, with no clear D. The CDR3 runs 10 residues. V lost 3 bases and J 4 bases, leaving 0 bases between the germline ends. The CDR3 DNA reads TGTGCCAGCAGTTTCTATGGCTACACCTTC. This gives the protein CASSFYGYTF.

This clonotype has at least ten counts. This chain links TRBV12-3 or TRBV12-4 with TRBJ1-2; no clear D. The CDR3 runs 12 residues. The V gene lost 5 bases and the J gene lost 8 bases, with 12 bases spanning the gap. The DNA for the CDR3 is TGTGCCAGCAGTACCCCGACGGGCGGCTACACCTTC. This encodes CASSTPTGGYTF.

A few counts support this clonotype. This chain joins TRBV6-5 and TRBJ2-7, with D uncertain. CDR3 length: 11 residues. The ends were cut back, 8 bases at V and 6 bases at J, with 11 bases in the middle. Germline CDR1 and CDR2: MNHEY and SVGAGI. CDR3 region: CASGDSLEQYF. The CDR3 nucleotides are TGTGCCAGCGGGGATTCCCTCGAGCAGTACTTC.

The chain carries TRBV12-3 or TRBV12-4 and TRBJ2-3; possible D gene TRBD2, 6 bases. Between the trimmed V and J ends, which lost 3 bases and 4 bases, there was a span of 14 bases. The CDR3 is made up of 15 amino acids. This chain's CDR3 is CASSFRESGPDTQYF. The CDR3 bases are TGTGCCAGCAGTTTTCGGGAGTCGGGCCCAGATACGCAGTATTTT.

There are a few counts of this clonotype. This chain joins TRBV14 and TRBJ1-3, with D hard to call. The CDR3 is 13 residues long. CDR1 SGHDN and CDR2 FVKESK come from the germline V gene. With 0 bases removed from V and 4 bases from J, the gap between germline ends came to 4 bases. The CDR3 DNA reads TGTGCCAGCAGCCAAGAGGCGGGAAACACCATATATTTT. Amino acids: CASSQEAGNTIYF.

The chain couples TRBV11-2 to TRBJ1-2; D ambiguous. V lost 0 bases, J lost 11 bases, and 10 bases lay in between. CDR3 length: 12 amino acids. Germline CDR1 is SGHAT and CDR2 is FQNNGV. The CDR3 loop is CASSLDTASYTF. CDR3 coding DNA: TGTGCCAGCAGCTTAGATACGGCCAGTTACACCTTC.

This clonotype was counted only a few times. The rearrangement links TRBV27 to TRBJ1-1; D is perhaps TRBD1 (5 bases). The CDR3 contains 11 residues. V was shortened by 8 bases and J by 10 bases, with 14 bases between the two germline ends. Germline-derived CDR1 and CDR2 are MNHEY and SMNVEV (reference sequence). This CDR3 reads CASLGRGGAFF. Written as DNA, the CDR3 is TGTGCCAGCCTTGGTAGGGGCGGAGCTTTCTTT.

In this sample, this clonotype turned up many times. The chain carries TRBV28 and TRBJ1-3; 10 bases line up with TRBD1. The CDR3 has 16 amino acids. In germline, CDR1 is MDHEN, CDR2 SYDVKM. With 4 bases clipped from V and 3 bases from J, the junction kept 6 bases outside the gene matches. CDR3 nucleotides: TGTGCCAGCAGTTCCTCCGGGACAGGGGTTGGAAACACCATATATTTT. Translated: CASSSSGTGVGNTIYF.